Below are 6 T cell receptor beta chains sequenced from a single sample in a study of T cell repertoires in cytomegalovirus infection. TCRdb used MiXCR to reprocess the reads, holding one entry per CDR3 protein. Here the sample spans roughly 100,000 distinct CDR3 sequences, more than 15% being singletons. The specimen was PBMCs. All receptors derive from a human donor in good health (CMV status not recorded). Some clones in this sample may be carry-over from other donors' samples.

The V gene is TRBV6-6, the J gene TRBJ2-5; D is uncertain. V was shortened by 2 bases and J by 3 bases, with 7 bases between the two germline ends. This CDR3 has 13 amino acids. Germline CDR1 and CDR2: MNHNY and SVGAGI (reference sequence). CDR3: CASSYAEKETQYF. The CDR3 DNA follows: TGTGCCAGCAGTTACGCGGAGAAAGAGACCCAGTACTTC.

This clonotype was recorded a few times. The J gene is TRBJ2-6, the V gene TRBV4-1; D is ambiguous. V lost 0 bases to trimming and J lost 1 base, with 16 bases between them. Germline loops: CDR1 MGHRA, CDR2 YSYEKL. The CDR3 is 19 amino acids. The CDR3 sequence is CASSQELGRAASGANVLTF. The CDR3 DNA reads TGCGCCAGCAGCCAAGAACTGGGCCGGGCGGCGTCTGGGGCCAACGTCCTGACTTTC.

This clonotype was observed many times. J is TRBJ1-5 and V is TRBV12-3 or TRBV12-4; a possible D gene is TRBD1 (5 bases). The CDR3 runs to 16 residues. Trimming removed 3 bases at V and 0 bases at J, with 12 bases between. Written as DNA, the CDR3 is TGTGCCAGCAGTTTCGACCCCGGGGGTAGCAATCAGCCCCAGCATTTT. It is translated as CASSFDPGGSNQPQHF.

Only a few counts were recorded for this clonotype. The CDR3 sequence: CASSFTVAYEQYF. The DNA of the CDR3 is TGTGCCAGCAGTTTCACCGTAGCCTACGAGCAGTACTTC. The chain recombines TRBV28 with TRBJ2-7, with D unresolved. V gave up 3 bases and J gave up 2 bases, with 8 bases separating them. The CDR3 has 13 residues. Germline assignment: CDR1 MDHEN and CDR2 SYDVKM. Supplemented by reference TRBV28 and TRBJ2-7, the full variable domain reads DVKVTQSSRYLVKRTGEKVFLECVQDMDHENMFWYRQDPGLGLRLIYFSYDVKMKEKGDIPEGYSVSREKKERFSLILESASTNQTSMYLCASSFTVAYEQYFGPGTRLTVT.

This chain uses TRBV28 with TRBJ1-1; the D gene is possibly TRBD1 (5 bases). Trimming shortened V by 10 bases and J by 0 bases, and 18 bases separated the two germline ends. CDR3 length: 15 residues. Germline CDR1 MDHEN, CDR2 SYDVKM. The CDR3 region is CATISNRRLNTEAFF. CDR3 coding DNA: TGTGCCACCATCTCGAACAGGCGCCTGAACACTGAAGCTTTCTTT. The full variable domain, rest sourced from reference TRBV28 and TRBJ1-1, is DVKVTQSSRYLVKRTGEKVFLECVQDMDHENMFWYRQDPGLGLRLIYFSYDVKMKEKGDIPEGYSVSREKKERFSLILESASTNQTSMYLCATISNRRLNTEAFFGQGTRLTVV.

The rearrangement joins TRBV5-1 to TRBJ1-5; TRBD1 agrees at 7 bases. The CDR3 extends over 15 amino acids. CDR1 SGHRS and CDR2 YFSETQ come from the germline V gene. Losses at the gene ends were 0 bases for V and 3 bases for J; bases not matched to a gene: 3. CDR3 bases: TGCGCCAGCAGCTTGGTGGGGACAGACAATCAGCCCCAGCATTTT. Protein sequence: CASSLVGTDNQPQHF.